The 28 T cell receptor beta chains reported below all come from one sample, sequenced in a study of T cells expressing NK-cell markers. TCRdb reprocessed the 5' RACE reads and reports one entry per CDR3 protein, with no DNA. The sample has about 370,000 distinct CDR3 sequences, and its top ten clones hold roughly 10%. Material for sequencing was blood T cells: a sorted CD56 or NKG2C T cell subset, CD4+ or CD8+ T cells, or bulk PBMC T cells (not recorded which). These receptors all come from a woman between 45 and 65 years old in good health.

The chain links TRBV10-2 to TRBJ2-2; TCRdb picks TRBD2, but there is no DNA to check that call. CDR3 length equals 13 residues. Germline loops: CDR1 WSHSY, CDR2 SAAADI. The CDR3 protein is CASSEPGLAKLFF.

The chain uses TRBV7-2 and TRBJ2-7; TCRdb proposes TRBD1, but this gene call is untestable without DNA. The CDR3 contains 12 residues. In germline, CDR1 is SGHTA, CDR2 FQGNSA. CDR3 loop: CASSSQGNEQYF.

The chain uses TRBV7-9 and TRBJ1-1. Germline V gives CDR1 SEHNR, CDR2 FQNEAQ (reference sequence). The CDR3 consists of 15 residues. CDR3 loop: CASSFPLQLNTEAFF.

The chain joins TRBV5-1 to TRBJ1-4; as DNA is missing, the TRBD1 call by TCRdb cannot be tested. Germline CDR1 and CDR2: SGHRS and YFSETQ. This CDR3 has 15 amino acids. Here the CDR3 reads CASSSPGSRSEKLFF. Combining the CDR3 with reference TRBV5-1 and TRBJ1-4 gives the whole variable domain KAGVTQTPRYLIKTRGQQVTLSCSPISGHRSVSWYQQTPGQGLQFLFEYFSETQRNKGNFPGRFSGRQFSNSRSEMNVSTLELGDSALYLCASSSPGSRSEKLFFGSGTQLSVL.

This chain connects TRBV11-1 to TRBJ2-2; as DNA is missing, the TRBD2 call by TCRdb cannot be tested. CDR1 is SGHAT, CDR2 FQDESV, per germline (reference sequence). The CDR3 runs 15 residues. The CDR3 sequence: CASSRWREGAGELFF.

This sequence joins TRBV10-3 and TRBJ2-7; TCRdb's D call, TRBD2, is unchecked because there is no DNA. The CDR3 loop spans 15 amino acids. Germline V gene data show CDR1 as ENHRY and CDR2 as SYGVKD. This CDR3 reads CAIRASNGGFYEQYF.

The chain combines TRBV12-3 or TRBV12-4 with TRBJ1-5; as DNA is missing, the TRBD1 call by TCRdb cannot be tested. CDR3 length: 14 residues. The CDR3 sequence: CASSSTGGNQPQHF.

The rearrangement links TRBV2 to TRBJ2-1. The CDR3 sequence is 14 residues long. Germline V gene lookup returns CDR1 SNHLY and CDR2 FYNNEI. The CDR3: CASSEALASNEQFF.

The J gene is TRBJ1-1, the V gene TRBV11-2; as DNA is missing, the TRBD1 call by TCRdb cannot be tested. Germline-derived CDR1 and CDR2 are SGHAT and FQNNGV. This CDR3 spans 14 amino acids. This chain's CDR3 is CACRGAPGNTEAFF.

This sequence joins TRBV4-1 and TRBJ2-1. The CDR3 length is 15 residues. Germline CDR1 is MGHRA and CDR2 is YSYEKL. The chain's CDR3 is CASSQDSGWANGQFF.

This chain connects TRBV12-3 or TRBV12-4 to TRBJ2-3; TCRdb picks TRBD1, but there is no DNA to check that call. This CDR3 spans 14 amino acids. The chain's CDR3 is CASSFSGKPDTQYF.

The chain uses TRBV15 and TRBJ2-4; TCRdb selects TRBD1, and the lack of DNA leaves this call unchecked. Germline lookup yields CDR1 LNHNV and CDR2 YYDKDF (reference sequence). There are 15 residues in the CDR3. The CDR3 sequence is CATSRETGFQNIQYF. Drawing the rest from reference TRBV15 and TRBJ2-4, the complete variable domain is DAMVIQNPRYQVTQFGKPVTLSCSQTLNHNVMYWYQQKSSQAPKLLFHYYDKDFNNEADTPDNFQSRRPNTSFCFLDIRSPGLGDTAMYLCATSRETGFQNIQYFGAGTRLSVL.

The chain combines TRBV29-1 with TRBJ2-3; TCRdb returns TRBD1, unconfirmable since there is no DNA. CDR3 length: 12 amino acids. Germline values: CDR1 SQVTM, CDR2 ANQGSEA. CDR3: CSIGVALDTQYF.

J is TRBJ2-3 and V is TRBV5-1. The CDR3 contains 13 residues. Germline-derived CDR1 and CDR2 are SGHRS and YFSETQ. CDR3 loop: CASRPLNTDTQYF.

The chain has TRBV12-3 or TRBV12-4 and TRBJ1-1; checking the TCRdb D call of TRBD1 is not possible without DNA. This CDR3 is built from 14 residues. The CDR3 region is CASSPPGQLSEAFF.

This chain uses TRBV6-1 with TRBJ2-3; TCRdb's D call, TRBD2, is unchecked because there is no DNA. The CDR3 totals 17 residues. From germline, CDR1 is MNHNS and CDR2 SASEGT. The CDR3 reads CASSEGLLAGFTDTQYF.

V usage is TRBV29-1 and J usage is TRBJ2-2; TCRdb gives TRBD2 as the D gene, but with no DNA this cannot be confirmed. The germline gives CDR1 SQVTM, CDR2 ANQGSEA. The CDR3 loop spans 15 amino acids. Here the CDR3 reads CSVASLADNTGELFF.

This sequence joins TRBV6-6 and TRBJ1-6. There are 15 residues in the CDR3. Germline V CDR1 and CDR2: MNHNY, SVGAGI (reference sequence). The CDR3 reads CASSYPAALGSPLHF.

The gene calls are TRBV14 and TRBJ2-2. The CDR3 runs 14 residues. Germline V CDR1 and CDR2: SGHDN, FVKESK. CDR3 protein: CASSPNPSAGELFF.

The gene calls are TRBV11-3 and TRBJ2-5; TCRdb proposes TRBD1, but this gene call is untestable without DNA. Germline loops: CDR1 SGHNT, CDR2 YENEEA. The CDR3 is 17 residues long. The CDR3 reads CASSRYGQGVGRETQYF.

The rearrangement links TRBV5-1 to TRBJ1-1. This CDR3 contains 14 residues. CDR1 and CDR2 from the germline V gene are SGHRS and YFSETQ. CDR3 protein: CASSLELREAEAFF.

V gene TRBV5-1 combines with J gene TRBJ2-2; the D gene TCRdb calls, TRBD2, cannot be checked with no DNA. There are 14 residues in the CDR3. Looked up from germline, CDR1 is SGHRS and CDR2 is YFSETQ. CDR3: CASSLAVGGGELFF.

The chain links TRBV20-1 to TRBJ1-2; TCRdb calls TRBD1, which cannot be checked without DNA. The germline CDR1 and CDR2 sequences are DFQATT and SNEGSKA (reference sequence). This CDR3 has 13 amino acids. CDR3 residues: CSARPGQGFGYTF.

The CDR3 region is CASRGPLGSSNQPQHF. The chain employs TRBV7-4 and TRBJ1-5; TCRdb names TRBD1, which stays unverified in the absence of DNA. The CDR3 has 16 residues. The germline V gene has CDR1 SGHVT and CDR2 SQSDAQ.

The chain recombines TRBV12-3 or TRBV12-4 with TRBJ2-1; TCRdb's D call of TRBD2 is untestable without DNA. CDR3 length equals 16 residues. Here the CDR3 reads CASSLFSLAGKDEQFF.

The V gene is TRBV7-7, the J gene TRBJ2-2. The CDR3 length is 16 residues. The germline CDR1 and CDR2 sequences are SSHAT and FNYEAQ (reference sequence). CDR3 amino acids: CASSLAPQLLTGELFF.

The rearrangement joins TRBV12-3 or TRBV12-4 to TRBJ2-5; TCRdb indicates TRBD2, and absent DNA this call remains unverified. The CDR3 has 14 amino acids. The CDR3 protein is CASSQKGQRETQYF.

The chain couples TRBV7-9 to TRBJ1-3; lacking DNA, the TRBD1 call made by TCRdb goes unchecked. Germline assignment: CDR1 SEHNR and CDR2 FQNEAQ (reference sequence). The CDR3 runs 15 residues. CDR3 sequence reads: CASSPNRGSGNTIYF.